Sequencing of this T cell receptor (beta chain) was carried out in a study of T cell responses to AZD1222 COVID-19 vaccine. Study observations and caveats: White British people made up most donors, females outnumbered males, and clonal diversity was possibly underestimated. Following two doses of AZD1222, Spike-specific TCR breadth and depth rose.

Comment on this clone: The antigen is undetermined.

The CDR3 loop spans 12 amino acids. V lost 6 bases and J lost 6; bases outside the gene matches: 5. The germline V gene encodes CDR1 SNHLY and CDR2 FYNNEI. Generated by immunoSEQ multiplex PCR, the TCRdb table keeps only in-frame clones and is missing some. The sample consists of 200,000 to 250,000 clones, about 94% of them appearing once. This chain connects TRBV2 to TRBJ2-7; 7 nucleotides align to TRBD1. The sequence was obtained from an adult who received the MenACWY meningococcal vaccine as a control. Sequenced material: peripheral blood, taken 28 days after the second dose of the MenACWY control vaccine. CDR3 amino acids: CASRDDRAEQYF. DNA for the CDR3: TGTGCCAGCAGAGACGACAGGGCCGAGCAGTACTTC.